This T cell receptor beta chain is from a study of T cell responses to AZD1222 COVID-19 vaccine. Repertoires were generated with immunoSEQ multiplex PCR, while TCRdb's copy carries only in-frame clones and drops some. The sample holds approximately 160,000 clones, 92% seen once. Germline V gene data show CDR1 as LNHDA and CDR2 as SQIVND (reference sequence). Deletions cut 8 bases from V and 7 bases from J, with 26 bases between. The CDR3 is 16 residues long. The chain carries TRBV19 and TRBJ1-2; D is possibly TRBD1 (5 bases). The TCR comes from an adult who received the AZD1222 COVID-19 vaccine. Sequencing was performed on peripheral blood, taken 28 days after the second AZD1222 dose. CDR3 coding DNA: TGTGCCAGTTGGGGTGTGGCAGGGCAAGTCGGAAGTGGCTACACCTTC. Translation gives CASWGVAGQVGSGYTF.